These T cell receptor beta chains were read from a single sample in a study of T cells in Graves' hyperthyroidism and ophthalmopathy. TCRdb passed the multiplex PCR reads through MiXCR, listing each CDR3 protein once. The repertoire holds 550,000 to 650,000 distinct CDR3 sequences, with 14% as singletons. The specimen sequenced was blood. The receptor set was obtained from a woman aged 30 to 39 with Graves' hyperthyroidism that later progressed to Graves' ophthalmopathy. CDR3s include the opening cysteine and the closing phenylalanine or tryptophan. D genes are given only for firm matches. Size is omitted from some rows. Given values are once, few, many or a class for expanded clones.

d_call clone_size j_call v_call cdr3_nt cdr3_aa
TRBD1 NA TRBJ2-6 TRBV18 TGTGCCAGCTCGACTACAGGGGGTGGGGCCAACGTCCTGACTTTC CASSTTGGGANVLTF
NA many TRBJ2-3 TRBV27 TGTGCCAGCAGTTTATTTTTGAGCACAGATACGCAGTATTTT CASSLFLSTDTQYF
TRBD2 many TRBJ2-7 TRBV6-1 TGTGCCAGCAGCCAGGGAGGGGCTTACTACGAGCAGTACTTC CASSQGGAYYEQYF
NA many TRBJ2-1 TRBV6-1 TGTGCCAGCAGTTTCGCGGGAGGACAGGGAACCGATGAGCAGTTCTTC CASSFAGGQGTDEQFF
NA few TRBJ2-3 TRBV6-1 TGTGCCAGCAGGCACAAGGGTCGAGCACTCACAGATACGCAGTATTTT CASRHKGRALTDTQYF
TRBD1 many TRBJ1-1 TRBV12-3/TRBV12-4 TGTGCCAGCAGTTTAGGACAGGGGACAGCTTTCTTT CASSLGQGTAFF
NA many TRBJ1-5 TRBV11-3 TGTGCCAGCAGCCAAAGCGGCAATAGCAATCAGCCCCAGCATTTT CASSQSGNSNQPQHF
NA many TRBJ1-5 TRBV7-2 TGTGCCAGCAGCCACGGGGTTAATCAGCCCCAGCATTTT CASSHGVNQPQHF
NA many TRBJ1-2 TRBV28 TGTGCCAGCAGTTTATCAGCGAGCATAGGCTACACCTTC CASSLSASIGYTF
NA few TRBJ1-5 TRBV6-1 TGTGCCAGCAGCCCCAGACGGGATCAGCCCCAGCATTTT CASSPRRDQPQHF
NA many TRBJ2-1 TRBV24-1 TGTGCCACCAGTGATTTGACTAGCCCTTTAGGTAATGAGCAGTTCTTC CATSDLTSPLGNEQFF
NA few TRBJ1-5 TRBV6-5 TGTGCCAGCAGTTACTCGTGGGGGCTAGATCAGCCCCAGCATTTT CASSYSWGLDQPQHF
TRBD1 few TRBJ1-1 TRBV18 TGTGCCAGCTCAACAGGGGGCGAAAAGGACACTGAAGCTTTCTTT CASSTGGEKDTEAFF
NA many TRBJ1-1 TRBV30 TGTGCCTGGAGTGTATGGGGGGCGAATGCTTTCTTT CAWSVWGANAFF
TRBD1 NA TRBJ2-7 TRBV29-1 TGCAGCGTTGATACGGGACAGGACTCCTACGAGCAGTACTTC CSVDTGQDSYEQYF
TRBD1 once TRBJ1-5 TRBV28 TGTGCCAGCAGTTTATCCGGGACAGGGCTGTTTTTTCGTCAGCCCCAGCATTTT CASSLSGTGLFFRQPQHF
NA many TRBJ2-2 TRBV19 TGTGCCAGTAGTACACACATCGTTACCGGGGAGCTGTTTTTT CASSTHIVTGELFF
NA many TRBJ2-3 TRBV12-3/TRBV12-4 TGTGCCAGCAGTTTTGGCGGGGACCTTACAGATACGCAGTATTTT CASSFGGDLTDTQYF
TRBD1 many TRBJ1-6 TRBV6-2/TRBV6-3 TGTGCCAGCAGCCTCTTACCTCGACAGGGTCGGCTAAATTGGTCACCCCTCCACTTT CASSLLPRQGRLNWSPLHF
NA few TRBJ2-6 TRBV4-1 TGCGCCAGCAGCCAGGGGGCAGGTGGGGCCAACGTCCTGACTTTC CASSQGAGGANVLTF
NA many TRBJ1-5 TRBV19 TGTGCCAGTAGTATTACGGCCGCCGGTCCCAGTGGCAATCAGCCCCAGCATTTT CASSITAAGPSGNQPQHF
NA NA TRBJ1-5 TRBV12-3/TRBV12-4 TGTGCCAGCAGCAAGGACAGTCGCAATCAGCCCCAGCATTTT CASSKDSRNQPQHF
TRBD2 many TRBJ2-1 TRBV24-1 TGTGCCACCAGTGATTTGCAGACTAGCGGGTACAATGAGCAGTTCTTC CATSDLQTSGYNEQFF
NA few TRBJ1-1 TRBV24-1 TGTGCCACCAGTAGGGCAGCCAACACTGAAGCTTTCTTT CATSRAANTEAFF
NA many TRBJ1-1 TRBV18 TGTGCCAGCTCACCACTGTTGGACACTGAAGCTTTCTTT CASSPLLDTEAFF
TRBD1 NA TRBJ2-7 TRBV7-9 TGTGCCAGCAGCTCGGACAGGGAACAGTACTTC CASSSDREQYF
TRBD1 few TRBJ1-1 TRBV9 TGTGCCAGCAGCCCGGGGGACAGGGAGGAGACTGAAGCTTTCTTT CASSPGDREETEAFF
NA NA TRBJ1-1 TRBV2 TGTGCCAGCACGACGGACGGCCCGAACACTGAAGCTTTCTTT CASTTDGPNTEAFF
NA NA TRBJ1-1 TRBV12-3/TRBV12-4 TGTGCCAGCACCCCAAGGGGGGGCGCGAGCACTGAAGCTTTCTTT CASTPRGGASTEAFF
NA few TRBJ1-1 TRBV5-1 TGCGCCAGCAGCTTGGACAGCCCGAACACTGAAGCTTTCTTT CASSLDSPNTEAFF
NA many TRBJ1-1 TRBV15 TGTGCCACCAGCAGAGATGCAGGGGCCGCTTTCTTT CATSRDAGAAFF
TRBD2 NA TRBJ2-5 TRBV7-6 TGTGCCAGCAGCTTAGAGCTAGCGGGAGGCATAACAGAGACCCAGTACTTC CASSLELAGGITETQYF